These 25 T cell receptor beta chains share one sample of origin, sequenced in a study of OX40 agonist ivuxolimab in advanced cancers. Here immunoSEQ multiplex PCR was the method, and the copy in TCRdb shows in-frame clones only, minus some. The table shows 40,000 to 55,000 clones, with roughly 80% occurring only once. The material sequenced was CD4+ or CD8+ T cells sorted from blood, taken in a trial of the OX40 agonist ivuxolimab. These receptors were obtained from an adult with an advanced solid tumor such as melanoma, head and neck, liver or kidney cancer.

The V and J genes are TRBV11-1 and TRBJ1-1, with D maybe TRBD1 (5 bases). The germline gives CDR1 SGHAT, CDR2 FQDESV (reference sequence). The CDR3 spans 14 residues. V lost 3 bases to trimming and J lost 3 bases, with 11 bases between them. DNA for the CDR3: TGTGCCAGCAGCTTCGGGACGCTCCACACTGAAGCTTTCTTT. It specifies CASSFGTLHTEAFF.

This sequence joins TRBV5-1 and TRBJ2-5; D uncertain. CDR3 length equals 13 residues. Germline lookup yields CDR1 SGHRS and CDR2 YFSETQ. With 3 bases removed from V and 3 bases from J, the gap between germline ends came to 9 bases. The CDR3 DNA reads TGCGCCAGCAGCTCTACCCTTGAAGAGACCCAGTACTTC. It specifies CASSSTLEETQYF.

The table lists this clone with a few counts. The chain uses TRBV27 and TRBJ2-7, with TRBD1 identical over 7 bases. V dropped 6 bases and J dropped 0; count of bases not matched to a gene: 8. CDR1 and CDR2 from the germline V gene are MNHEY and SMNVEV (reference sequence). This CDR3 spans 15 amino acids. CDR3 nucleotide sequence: TGTGCCAGCAGCTCCTCGACAGGGAGCTCCTACGAGCAGTACTTC. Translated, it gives CASSSSTGSSYEQYF.

CDR3 region: CASSLAGSEETQYF. Written as DNA, the CDR3 is TGTGCCAGCAGCTTAGCCGGATCTGAAGAGACCCAGTACTTC. This chain uses TRBV7-9 with TRBJ2-5; no clear D. Germline lookup yields CDR1 SEHNR and CDR2 FQNEAQ (reference sequence). Trimming took 0 bases from V and 3 from J, leaving 8 bases between them. The CDR3 sequence is 14 residues long.

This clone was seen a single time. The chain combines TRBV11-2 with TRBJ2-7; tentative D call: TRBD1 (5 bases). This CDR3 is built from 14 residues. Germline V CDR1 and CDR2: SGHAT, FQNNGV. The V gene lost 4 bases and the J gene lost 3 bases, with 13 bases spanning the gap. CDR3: CASSSNQGLYEQYF. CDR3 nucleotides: TGTGCCAGCAGCTCAAACCAGGGTCTCTACGAGCAGTACTTC.

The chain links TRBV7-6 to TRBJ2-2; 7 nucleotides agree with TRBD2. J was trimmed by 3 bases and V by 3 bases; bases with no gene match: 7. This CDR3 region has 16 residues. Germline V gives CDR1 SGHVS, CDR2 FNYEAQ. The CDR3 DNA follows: TGTGCCAGCAGCTTGGGACTAAGTTCCGACACCGGGGAGCTGTTTTTT. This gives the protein CASSLGLSSDTGELFF.

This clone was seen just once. Here the CDR3 DNA reads TGTGCCAGCTCCGATGGTGGAGAGACCCAGTACTTC. The encoded protein is CASSDGGETQYF. The chain joins TRBV18 to TRBJ2-5; D not resolved. Germline V gene lookup returns CDR1 KGHSH and CDR2 LQKENI. V dropped 6 bases and J dropped 4 bases, with 9 bases sitting between them. The CDR3 length is 12 residues.

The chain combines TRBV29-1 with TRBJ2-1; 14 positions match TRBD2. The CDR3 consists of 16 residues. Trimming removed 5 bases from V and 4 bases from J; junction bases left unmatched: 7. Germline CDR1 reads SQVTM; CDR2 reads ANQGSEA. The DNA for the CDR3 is TGCAGCGTTAAGGATCGACTAGCGGGAGGGTACAATGAGCAGTTCTTC. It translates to CSVKDRLAGGYNEQFF.

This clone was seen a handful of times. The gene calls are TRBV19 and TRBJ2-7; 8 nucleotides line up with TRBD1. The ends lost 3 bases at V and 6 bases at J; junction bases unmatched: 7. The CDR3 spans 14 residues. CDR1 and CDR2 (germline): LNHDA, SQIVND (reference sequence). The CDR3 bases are TGTGCCAGTAGTATCGGACAGGGTGGTAGCGAGCAGTACTTC. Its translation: CASSIGQGGSEQYF.

The CDR3 spells CATSTNDRDEQYF. CDR3 coding DNA: TGTGCCACCAGCACGAACGATCGGGACGAGCAGTACTTC. The genes are TRBV15 and TRBJ2-7; D uncertain. The ends were cut back, 4 bases at V and 5 bases at J, with 12 bases in the middle. The CDR3 has 13 residues. Germline loops: CDR1 LNHNV, CDR2 YYDKDF (reference sequence).

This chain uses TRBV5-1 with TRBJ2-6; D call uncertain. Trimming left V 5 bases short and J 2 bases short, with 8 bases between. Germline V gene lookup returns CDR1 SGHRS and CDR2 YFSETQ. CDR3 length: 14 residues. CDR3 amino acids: CASSGGTGANVLTF. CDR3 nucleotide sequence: TGCGCCAGCAGTGGCGGAACTGGGGCCAACGTCCTGACTTTC.

CDR3 DNA sequence: TGTGCCAGCAGTTACGGTGGGAGGGCCCGATACGAGCAGTACTTC. Protein sequence: CASSYGGRARYEQYF. The rearrangement joins TRBV6-5 to TRBJ2-7; 7 bases are a match to TRBD2. This CDR3 has 15 residues. V was pared by 2 bases and J by 4 bases, with 8 bases of the junction left unmatched. Per the germline V gene, CDR1 is MNHEY and CDR2 is SVGAGI.

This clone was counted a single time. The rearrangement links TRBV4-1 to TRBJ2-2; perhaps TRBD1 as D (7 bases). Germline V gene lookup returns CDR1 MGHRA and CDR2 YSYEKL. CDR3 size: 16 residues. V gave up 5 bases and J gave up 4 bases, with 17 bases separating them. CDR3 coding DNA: TGCGCCAGCAGCTTCGGAGGGGGCGCGGTCACCGGGGAGCTGTTTTTT. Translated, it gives CASSFGGGAVTGELFF.

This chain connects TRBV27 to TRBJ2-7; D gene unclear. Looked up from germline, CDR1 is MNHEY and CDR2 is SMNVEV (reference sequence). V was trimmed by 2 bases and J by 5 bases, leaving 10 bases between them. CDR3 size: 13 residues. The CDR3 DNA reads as TGTGCCAGCAGTTTAGGGATGCCTGACGAGCAGTACTTC. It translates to CASSLGMPDEQYF.

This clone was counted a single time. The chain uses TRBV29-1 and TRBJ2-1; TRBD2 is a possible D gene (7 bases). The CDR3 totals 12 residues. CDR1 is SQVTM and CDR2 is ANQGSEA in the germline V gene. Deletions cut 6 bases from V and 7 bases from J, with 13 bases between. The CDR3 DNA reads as TGCAGCGTCCGCGGGGGACATAATGAGCAGTTCTTC. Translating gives CSVRGGHNEQFF.

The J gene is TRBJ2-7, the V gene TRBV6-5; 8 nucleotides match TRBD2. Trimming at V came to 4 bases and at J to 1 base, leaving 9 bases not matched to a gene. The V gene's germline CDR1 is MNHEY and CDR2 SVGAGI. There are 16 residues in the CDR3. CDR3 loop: CASSSTSGGLSYEQYF. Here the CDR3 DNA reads TGTGCCAGCAGTTCCACTAGCGGAGGTTTATCCTACGAGCAGTACTTC.

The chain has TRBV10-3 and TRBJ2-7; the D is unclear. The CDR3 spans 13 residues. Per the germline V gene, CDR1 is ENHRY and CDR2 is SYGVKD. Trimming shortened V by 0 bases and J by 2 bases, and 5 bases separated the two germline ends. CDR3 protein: CAISESVAYEQYF. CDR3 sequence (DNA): TGTGCCATCAGTGAGTCTGTCGCCTACGAGCAGTACTTC.

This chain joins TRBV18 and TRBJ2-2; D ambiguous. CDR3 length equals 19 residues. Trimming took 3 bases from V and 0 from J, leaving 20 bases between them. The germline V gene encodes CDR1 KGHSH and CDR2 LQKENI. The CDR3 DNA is TGTGCCAGCTCACCCCGCGGATCCAGCCGACCTACGAACACCGGGGAGCTGTTTTTT. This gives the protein CASSPRGSSRPTNTGELFF. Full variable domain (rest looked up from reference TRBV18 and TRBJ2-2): NAGVMQNPRHLVRRRGQEARLRCSPMKGHSHVYWYRQLPEEGLKFMVYLQKENIIDESGMPKERFSAEFPKEGPSILRIQQVVRGDSAAYFCASSPRGSSRPTNTGELFFGEGSRLTVL.

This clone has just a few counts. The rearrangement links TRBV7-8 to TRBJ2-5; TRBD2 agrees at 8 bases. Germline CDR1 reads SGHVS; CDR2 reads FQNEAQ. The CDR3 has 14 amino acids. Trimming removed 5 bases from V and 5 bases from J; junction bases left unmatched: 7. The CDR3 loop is CASSKDGGRETQYF. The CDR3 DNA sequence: TGTGCCAGCAGCAAGGATGGCGGGAGGGAGACCCAGTACTTC.

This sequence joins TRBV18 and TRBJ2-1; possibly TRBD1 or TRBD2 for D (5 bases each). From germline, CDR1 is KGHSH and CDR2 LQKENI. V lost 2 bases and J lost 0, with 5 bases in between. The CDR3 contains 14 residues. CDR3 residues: CASSPGTSYNEQFF. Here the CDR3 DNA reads TGTGCCAGCTCACCAGGGACCTCCTACAATGAGCAGTTCTTC.

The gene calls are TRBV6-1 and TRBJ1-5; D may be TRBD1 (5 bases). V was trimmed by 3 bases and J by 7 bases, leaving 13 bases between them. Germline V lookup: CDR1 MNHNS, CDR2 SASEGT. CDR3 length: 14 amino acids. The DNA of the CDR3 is TGTGCCAGCAGTGATGCAGGGTTGGGCCAGCCCCAGCATTTT. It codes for CASSDAGLGQPQHF.

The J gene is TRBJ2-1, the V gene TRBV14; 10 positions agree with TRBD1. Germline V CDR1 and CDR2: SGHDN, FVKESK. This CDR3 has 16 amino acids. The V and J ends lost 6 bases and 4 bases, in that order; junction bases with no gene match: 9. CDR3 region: CASSFRGTGVYNEQFF. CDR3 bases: TGTGCCAGCAGTTTCCGGGGGACAGGGGTTTACAATGAGCAGTTCTTC. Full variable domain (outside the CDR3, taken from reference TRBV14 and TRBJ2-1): EAGVTQFPSHSVIEKGQTVTLRCDPISGHDNLYWYRRVMGKEIKFLLHFVKESKQDESGMPNNRFLAERTGGTYSTLKVQPAELEDSGVYFCASSFRGTGVYNEQFFGPGTRLTVL.

In nucleotides, the CDR3 is TGTGCCAGCAGCTTAGCGTTTTCGAATGAGCAGTTCTTC. This gives the protein CASSLAFSNEQFF. V is TRBV7-2 and J is TRBJ2-1; no clear D gene. Per germline, CDR1 SGHTA and CDR2 FQGNSA. The CDR3 consists of 13 residues. The ends were cut back, 0 bases at V and 7 bases at J, with 7 bases in the middle.

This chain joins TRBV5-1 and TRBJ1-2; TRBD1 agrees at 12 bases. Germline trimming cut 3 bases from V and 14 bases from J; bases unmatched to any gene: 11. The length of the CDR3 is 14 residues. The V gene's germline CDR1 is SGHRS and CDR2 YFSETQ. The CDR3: CASSYNPGQGARTF. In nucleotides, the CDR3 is TGCGCCAGCAGCTACAATCCGGGACAGGGGGCTCGGACCTTC.

The CDR3 loop is CASSIQAEYEQYF. CDR3 DNA: TGTGCCAGTAGTATCCAGGCAGAATACGAGCAGTACTTC. The chain uses TRBV19 and TRBJ2-7; D not certain. V dropped 3 bases and J dropped 4 bases, with 10 bases sitting between them. The V gene's germline CDR1 is LNHDA and CDR2 SQIVND (reference sequence). This CDR3 spans 13 amino acids.